This T cell receptor (beta chain) was recovered during a study of blood T cells in healthy people across ages. A second PCR of about 7 to 11 cycles used a sample-barcoded 5' primer and a J-beta primer mix. TCRdb reanalysed the 5' RACE reads using MiXCR and keeps one entry per CDR3 protein. Here the sample spans some 760,000 distinct CDR3 sequences, roughly 25% being singletons. This clonotype was observed a handful of times. The germline gives CDR1 SGHRS, CDR2 YFSETQ. The CDR3 loop spans 18 amino acids. The V and J ends lost 4 bases and 3 bases, in that order; junction bases with no gene match: 15. These same records also appear under a second study, on T cells of mothers and their children.

The genes are TRBV5-1 and TRBJ2-3; 9 positions agree with TRBD2. This clonotype was obtained from a boy aged 5-17 years in good health. The sequenced sample consisted of blood. The chain's CDR3 is CASSPTSGVHVRTDTQYF. CDR3 nucleotide sequence: TGCGCCAGCAGCCCGACTAGCGGTGTTCACGTGCGGACAGATACGCAGTATTTT.